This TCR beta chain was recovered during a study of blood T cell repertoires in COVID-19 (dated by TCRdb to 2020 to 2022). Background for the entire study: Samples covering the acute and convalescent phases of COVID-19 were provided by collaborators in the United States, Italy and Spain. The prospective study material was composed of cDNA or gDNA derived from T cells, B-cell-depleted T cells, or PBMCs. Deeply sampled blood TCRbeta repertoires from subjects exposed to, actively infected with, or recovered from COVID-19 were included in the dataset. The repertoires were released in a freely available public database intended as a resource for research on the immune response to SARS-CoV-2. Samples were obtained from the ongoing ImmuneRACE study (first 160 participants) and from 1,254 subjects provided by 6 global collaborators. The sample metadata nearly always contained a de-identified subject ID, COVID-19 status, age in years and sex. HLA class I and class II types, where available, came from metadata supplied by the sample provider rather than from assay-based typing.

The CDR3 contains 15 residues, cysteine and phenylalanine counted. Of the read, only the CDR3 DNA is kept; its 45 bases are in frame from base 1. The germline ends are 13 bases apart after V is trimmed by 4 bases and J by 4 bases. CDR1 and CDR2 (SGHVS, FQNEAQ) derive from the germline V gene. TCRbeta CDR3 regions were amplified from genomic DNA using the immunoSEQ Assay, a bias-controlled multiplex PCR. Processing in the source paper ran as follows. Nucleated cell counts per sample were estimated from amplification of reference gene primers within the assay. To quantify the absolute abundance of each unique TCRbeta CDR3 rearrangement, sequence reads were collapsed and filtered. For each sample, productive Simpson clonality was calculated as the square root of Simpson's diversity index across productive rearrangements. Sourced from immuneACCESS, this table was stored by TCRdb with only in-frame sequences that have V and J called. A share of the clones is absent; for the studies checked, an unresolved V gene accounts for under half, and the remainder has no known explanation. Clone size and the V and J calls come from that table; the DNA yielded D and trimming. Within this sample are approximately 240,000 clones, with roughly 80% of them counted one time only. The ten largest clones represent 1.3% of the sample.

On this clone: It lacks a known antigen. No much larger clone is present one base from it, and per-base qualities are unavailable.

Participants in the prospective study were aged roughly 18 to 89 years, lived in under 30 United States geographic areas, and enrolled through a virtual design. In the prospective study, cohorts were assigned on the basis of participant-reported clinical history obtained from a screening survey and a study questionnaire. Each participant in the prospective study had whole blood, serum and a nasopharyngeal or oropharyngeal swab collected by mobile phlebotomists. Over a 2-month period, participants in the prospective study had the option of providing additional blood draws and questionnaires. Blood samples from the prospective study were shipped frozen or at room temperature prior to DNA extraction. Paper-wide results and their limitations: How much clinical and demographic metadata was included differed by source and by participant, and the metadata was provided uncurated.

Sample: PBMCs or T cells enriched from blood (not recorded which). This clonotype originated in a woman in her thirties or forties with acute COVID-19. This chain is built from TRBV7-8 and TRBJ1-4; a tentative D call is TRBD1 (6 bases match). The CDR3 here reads CASSSGVGFNEKLFF. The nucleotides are TGTGCCAGCAGCTCAGGGGTGGGCTTTAATGAAAAACTGTTTTTT. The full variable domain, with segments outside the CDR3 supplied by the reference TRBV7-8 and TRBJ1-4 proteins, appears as GAGVSQSPRYKVAKRGQDVALRCDPISGHVSLFWYQQALGQGPEFLTYFQNEAQLDKSGLPSDRFFAERPEGSVSTLKIQRTQQEDSAVYLCASSSGVGFNEKLFFGSGTQLSVL.